This TCR beta chain emerged from a study of blood T cell repertoires in COVID-19. TCRdb keeps only in-frame clones here, not all; method: immunoSEQ multiplex PCR. The profile covers around 300,000 clones, with about 82% appearing a single time and 7.2% taken by the ten largest. Trimming took off 2 bases at V and 4 bases at J, with 14 bases between the two ends. Germline-derived CDR1 and CDR2 are SEHNR and FQNEAQ (reference sequence). This CDR3 comprises 15 residues. The TCR was taken from a human donor in a cohort sampled during active COVID-19. Sample: peripheral blood. The chain employs TRBV7-9 and TRBJ2-5; D is perhaps TRBD1 (5 bases). CDR3: CASSLFPQGRETQYF. The DNA of the CDR3 is TGTGCCAGCAGCTTATTCCCCCAGGGTCGAGAGACCCAGTACTTC.